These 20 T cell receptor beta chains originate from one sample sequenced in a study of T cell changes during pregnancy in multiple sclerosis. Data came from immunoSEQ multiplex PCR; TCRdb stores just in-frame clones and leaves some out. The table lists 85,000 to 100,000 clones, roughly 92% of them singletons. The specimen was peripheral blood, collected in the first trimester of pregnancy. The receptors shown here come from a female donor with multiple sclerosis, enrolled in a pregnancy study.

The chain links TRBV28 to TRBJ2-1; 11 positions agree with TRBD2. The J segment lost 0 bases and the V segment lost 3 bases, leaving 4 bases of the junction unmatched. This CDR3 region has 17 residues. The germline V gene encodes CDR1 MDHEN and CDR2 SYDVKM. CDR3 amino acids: CASSFGTSGSSYNEQFF. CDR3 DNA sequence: TGTGCCAGCAGTTTCGGGACTAGCGGTAGCTCCTACAATGAGCAGTTCTTC.

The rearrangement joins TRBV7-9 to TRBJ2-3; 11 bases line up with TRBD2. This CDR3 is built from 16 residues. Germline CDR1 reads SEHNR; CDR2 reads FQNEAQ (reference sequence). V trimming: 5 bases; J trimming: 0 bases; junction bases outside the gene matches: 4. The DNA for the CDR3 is TGTGCCAGCAGCCCTTGGACTAGCGGGAGCACAGATACGCAGTATTTT. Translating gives CASSPWTSGSTDTQYF.

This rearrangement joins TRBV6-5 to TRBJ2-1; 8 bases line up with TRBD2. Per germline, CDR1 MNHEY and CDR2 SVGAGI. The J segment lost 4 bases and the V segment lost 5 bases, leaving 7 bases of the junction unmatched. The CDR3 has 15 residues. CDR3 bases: TGTGCCAGCAGTGCGAGCGGGGGAACTTACAATGAGCAGTTCTTC. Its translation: CASSASGGTYNEQFF.

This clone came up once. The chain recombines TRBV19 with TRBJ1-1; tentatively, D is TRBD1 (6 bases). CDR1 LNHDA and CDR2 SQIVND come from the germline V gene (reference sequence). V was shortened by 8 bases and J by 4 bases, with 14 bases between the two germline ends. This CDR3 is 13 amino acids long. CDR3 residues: CASGDRQITEAFF. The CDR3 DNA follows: TGTGCCAGTGGAGACAGGCAAATCACTGAAGCTTTCTTT. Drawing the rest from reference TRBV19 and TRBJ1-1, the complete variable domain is DGGITQSPKYLFRKEGQNVTLSCEQNLNHDAMYWYRQDPGQGLRLIYYSQIVNDFQKGDIAEGYSVSREKKESFPLTVTSAQKNPTAFYLCASGDRQITEAFFGQGTRLTVV.

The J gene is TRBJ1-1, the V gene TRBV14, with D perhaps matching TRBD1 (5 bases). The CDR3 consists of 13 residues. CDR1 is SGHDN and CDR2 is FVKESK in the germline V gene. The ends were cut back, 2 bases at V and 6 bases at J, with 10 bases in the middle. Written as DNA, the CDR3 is TGTGCCAGCAGCCAAACTCGGGGGGCTGAAGCTTTCTTT. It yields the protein CASSQTRGAEAFF.

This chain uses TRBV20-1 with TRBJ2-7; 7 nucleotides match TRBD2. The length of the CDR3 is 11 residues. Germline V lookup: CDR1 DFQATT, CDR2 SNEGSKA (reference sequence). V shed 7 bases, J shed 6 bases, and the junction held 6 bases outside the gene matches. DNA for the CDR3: TGCAGTGTAGCGGGCCGGAGCGAGCAGTACTTC. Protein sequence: CSVAGRSEQYF.

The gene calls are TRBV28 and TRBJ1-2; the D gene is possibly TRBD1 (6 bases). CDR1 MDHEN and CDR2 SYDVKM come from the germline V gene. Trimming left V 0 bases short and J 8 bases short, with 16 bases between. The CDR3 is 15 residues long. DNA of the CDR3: TGTGCCAGCAGTTTATGGTACGGGGGGCAGAGGGGCTACACCTTC. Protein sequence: CASSLWYGGQRGYTF.

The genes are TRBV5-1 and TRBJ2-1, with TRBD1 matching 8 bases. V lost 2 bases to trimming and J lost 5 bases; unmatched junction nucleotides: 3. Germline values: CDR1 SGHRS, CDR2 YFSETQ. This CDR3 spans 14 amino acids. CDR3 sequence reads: CASSFGQGNNEQFF. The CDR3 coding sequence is TGCGCCAGCAGCTTTGGACAGGGCAACAATGAGCAGTTCTTC.

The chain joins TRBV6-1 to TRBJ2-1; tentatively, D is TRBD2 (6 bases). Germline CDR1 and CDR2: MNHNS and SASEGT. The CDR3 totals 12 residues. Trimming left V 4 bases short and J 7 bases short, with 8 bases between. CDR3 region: CASSGDWNEQFF. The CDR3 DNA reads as TGTGCCAGCAGTGGGGACTGGAATGAGCAGTTCTTC.

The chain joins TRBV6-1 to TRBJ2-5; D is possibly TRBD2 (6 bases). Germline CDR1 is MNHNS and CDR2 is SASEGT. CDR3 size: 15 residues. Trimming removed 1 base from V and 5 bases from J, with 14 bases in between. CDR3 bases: TGTGCCAGCAGTGAAGAACGCGGGATAAGGGAGACCCAGTACTTC. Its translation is CASSEERGIRETQYF.

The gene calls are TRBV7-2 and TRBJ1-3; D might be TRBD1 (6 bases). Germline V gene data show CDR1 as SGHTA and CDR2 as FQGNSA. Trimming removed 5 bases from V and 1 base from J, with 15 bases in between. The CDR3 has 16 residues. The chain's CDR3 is CASSPRTVLSGNTIYF. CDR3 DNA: TGTGCCAGCAGCCCTCGGACAGTCCTTTCTGGAAACACCATATATTTT.

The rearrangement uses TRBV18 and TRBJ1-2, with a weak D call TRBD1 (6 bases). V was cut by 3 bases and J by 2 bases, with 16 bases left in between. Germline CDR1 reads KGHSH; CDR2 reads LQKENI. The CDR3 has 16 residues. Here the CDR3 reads CASSPSTGPMNYGYTF. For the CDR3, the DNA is TGTGCCAGCTCACCGTCCACAGGGCCGATGAACTATGGCTACACCTTC.

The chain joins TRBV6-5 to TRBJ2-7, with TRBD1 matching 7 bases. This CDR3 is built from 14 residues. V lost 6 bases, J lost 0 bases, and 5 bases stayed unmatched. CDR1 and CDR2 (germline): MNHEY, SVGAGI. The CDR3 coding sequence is TGTGCCAGCAGGTCCAGGGGGTACTCCTACGAGCAGTACTTC. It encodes CASRSRGYSYEQYF.

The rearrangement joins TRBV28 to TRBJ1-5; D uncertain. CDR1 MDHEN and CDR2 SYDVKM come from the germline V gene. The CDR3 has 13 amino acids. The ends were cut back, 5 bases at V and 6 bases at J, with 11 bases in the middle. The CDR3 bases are TGTGCCAGCAGTACCCCCCCAGTTCAGCCCCAGCATTTT. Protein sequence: CASSTPPVQPQHF.

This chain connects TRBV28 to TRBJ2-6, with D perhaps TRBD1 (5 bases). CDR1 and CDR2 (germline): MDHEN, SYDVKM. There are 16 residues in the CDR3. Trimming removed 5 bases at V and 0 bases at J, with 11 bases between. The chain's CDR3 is CASSLARDSGANVLTF. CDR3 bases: TGTGCCAGCAGTCTCGCCAGGGACTCTGGGGCCAACGTCCTGACTTTC.

The CDR3 here is CASSTTARRVSGANVLTF. The CDR3 coding sequence is TGTGCCAGTAGTACGACAGCTCGGAGGGTTTCTGGGGCCAACGTCCTGACTTTC. The chain carries TRBV19 and TRBJ2-6, with a weak D call TRBD2 (6 bases). CDR1 and CDR2 from the germline V gene are LNHDA and SQIVND (reference sequence). V lost 4 bases and J lost 1, with 17 bases in between. The CDR3 sequence is 18 residues long.

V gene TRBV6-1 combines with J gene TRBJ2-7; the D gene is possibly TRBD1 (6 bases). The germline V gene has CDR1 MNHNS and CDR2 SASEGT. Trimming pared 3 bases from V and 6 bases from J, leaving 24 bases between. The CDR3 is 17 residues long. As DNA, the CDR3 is TGTGCCAGCAGTGAGAGGGGCGAGAACAGGGTGAGGGGCGAGCAGTACTTC. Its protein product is CASSERGENRVRGEQYF.

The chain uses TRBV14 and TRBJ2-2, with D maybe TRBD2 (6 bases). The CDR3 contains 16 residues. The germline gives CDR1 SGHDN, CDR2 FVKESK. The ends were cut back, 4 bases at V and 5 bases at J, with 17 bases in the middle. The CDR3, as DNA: TGTGCCAGCAGCCTAAGGAGGGGTAGTGGAACCGGGGAGCTGTTTTTT. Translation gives CASSLRRGSGTGELFF.

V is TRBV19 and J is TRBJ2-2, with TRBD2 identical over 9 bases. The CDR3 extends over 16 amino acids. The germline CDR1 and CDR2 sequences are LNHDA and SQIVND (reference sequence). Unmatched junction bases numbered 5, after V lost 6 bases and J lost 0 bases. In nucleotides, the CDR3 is TGTGCCAGTAGCTACATAGCGGGGGCGAACACCGGGGAGCTGTTTTTT. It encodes CASSYIAGANTGELFF.

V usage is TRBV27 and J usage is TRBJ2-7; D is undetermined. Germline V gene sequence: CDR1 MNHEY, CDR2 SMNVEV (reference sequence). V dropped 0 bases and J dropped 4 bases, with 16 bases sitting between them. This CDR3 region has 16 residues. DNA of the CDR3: TGTGCCAGCAGTTTATCGACCACTGCGGCGCGATACGAGCAGTACTTC. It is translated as CASSLSTTAARYEQYF.